This TCR beta chain was observed in a study of metastatic and nonmetastatic thyroid tumors. The overall study: Thyroid patients, malignant and benign, had repertoires compared across blood and tumor or nodule tissue. Overall study findings and caveats: When malignant thyroid tumors were compared with benign nodules, TCR beta diversity was reportedly significantly higher in the malignant tumors. This held in both blood and tumor samples.

Treatment of any kind had been given to no patient before thyroid surgery. At least ten counts were recorded for this clone. Its cognate antigen is unknown. The CDR3 totals 13 residues. In germline, CDR1 is SGHDT, CDR2 YYEEEE. The V and J ends lost 4 bases and 1 base respectively, with 9 bases between them. TCRdb re-called the PCR reads with MiXCR. The sample has around 20,000 clones, over 20% seen once. J is TRBJ2-7 and V is TRBV5-6; D might be TRBD1 or TRBD2, each matching 5 bases. Specimen: adjacent normal tissue. The TCR sequence derives from a female donor with papillary thyroid cancer or a benign thyroid nodule (not recorded which). Some clones in this sample may be carry-over from other donors' samples. The CDR3, as DNA: TGTGCCAGCAGCCGGGACGTATCCTACGAGCAGTACTTC. Protein sequence: CASSRDVSYEQYF.